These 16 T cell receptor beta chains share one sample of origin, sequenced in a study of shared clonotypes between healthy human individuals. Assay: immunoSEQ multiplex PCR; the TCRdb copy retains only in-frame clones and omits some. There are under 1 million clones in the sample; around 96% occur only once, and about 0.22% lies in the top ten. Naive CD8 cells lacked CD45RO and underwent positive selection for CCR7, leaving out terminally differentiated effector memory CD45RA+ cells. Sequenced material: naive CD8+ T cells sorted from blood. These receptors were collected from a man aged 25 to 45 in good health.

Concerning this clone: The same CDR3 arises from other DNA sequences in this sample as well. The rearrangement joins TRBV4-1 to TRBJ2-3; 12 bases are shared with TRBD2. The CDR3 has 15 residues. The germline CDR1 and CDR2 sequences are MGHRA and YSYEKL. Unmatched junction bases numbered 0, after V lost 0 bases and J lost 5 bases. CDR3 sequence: CASSQELAGGDTQYF. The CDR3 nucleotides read TGCGCCAGCAGCCAAGAACTAGCGGGAGGAGATACGCAGTATTTT.

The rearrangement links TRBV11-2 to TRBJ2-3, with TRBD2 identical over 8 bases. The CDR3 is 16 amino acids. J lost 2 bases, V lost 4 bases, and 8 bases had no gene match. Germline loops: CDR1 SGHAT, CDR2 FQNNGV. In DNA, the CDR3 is TGTGCCAGCAGCTCACGAGCGGGAGCGACCACAGATACGCAGTATTTT. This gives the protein CASSSRAGATTDTQYF.

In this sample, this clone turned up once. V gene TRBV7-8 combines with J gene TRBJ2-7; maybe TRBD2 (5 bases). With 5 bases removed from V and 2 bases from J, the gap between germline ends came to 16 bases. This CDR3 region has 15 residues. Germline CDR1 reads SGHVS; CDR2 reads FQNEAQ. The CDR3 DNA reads TGTGCCAGCAGCGTCGGCCGGGATGCAACCTACGAGCAGTACTTC. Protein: CASSVGRDATYEQYF.

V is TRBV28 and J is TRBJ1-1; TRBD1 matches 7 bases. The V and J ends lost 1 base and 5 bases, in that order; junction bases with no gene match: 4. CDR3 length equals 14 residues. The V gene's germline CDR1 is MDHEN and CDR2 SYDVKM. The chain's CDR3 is CASSLSGGNTEAFF. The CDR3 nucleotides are TGTGCCAGCAGTTTATCAGGGGGGAATACTGAAGCTTTCTTT.

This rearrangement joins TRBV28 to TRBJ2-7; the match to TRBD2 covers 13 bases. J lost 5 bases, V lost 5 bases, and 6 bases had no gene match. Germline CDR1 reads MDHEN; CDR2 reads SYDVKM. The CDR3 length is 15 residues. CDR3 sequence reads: CASSRLLAGGDEQYF. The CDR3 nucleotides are TGTGCCAGCAGTCGCCTACTAGCGGGAGGGGACGAGCAGTACTTC.

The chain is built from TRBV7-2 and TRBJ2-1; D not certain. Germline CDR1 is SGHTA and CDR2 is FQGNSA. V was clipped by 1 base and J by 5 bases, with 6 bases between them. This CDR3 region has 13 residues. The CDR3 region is CASSLVTNNEQFF. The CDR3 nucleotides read TGTGCCAGCAGCTTAGTCACTAACAATGAGCAGTTCTTC. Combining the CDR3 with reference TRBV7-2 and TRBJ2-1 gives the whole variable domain GAGVSQSPSNKVTEKGKDVELRCDPISGHTALYWYRQSLGQGLEFLIYFQGNSAPDKSGLPSDRFSAERTGGSVSTLTIQRTQQEDSAVYLCASSLVTNNEQFFGPGTRLTVL.

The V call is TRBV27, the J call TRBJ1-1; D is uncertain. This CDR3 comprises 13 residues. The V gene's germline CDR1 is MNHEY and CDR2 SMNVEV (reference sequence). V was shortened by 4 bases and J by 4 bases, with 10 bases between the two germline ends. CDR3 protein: CASSWQGSTEAFF. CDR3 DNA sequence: TGTGCCAGCAGTTGGCAAGGGAGCACTGAAGCTTTCTTT.

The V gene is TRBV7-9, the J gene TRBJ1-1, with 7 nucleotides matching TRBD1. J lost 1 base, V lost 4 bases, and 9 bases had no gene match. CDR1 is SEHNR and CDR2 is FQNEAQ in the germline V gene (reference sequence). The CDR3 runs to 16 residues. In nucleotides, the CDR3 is TGTGCCAGCAGCTCTAGAGAGACAGGGAGGAACACTGAAGCTTTCTTT. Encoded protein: CASSSRETGRNTEAFF. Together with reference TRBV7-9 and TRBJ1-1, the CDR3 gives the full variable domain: DTGVSQNPRHKITKRGQNVTFRCDPISEHNRLYWYRQTLGQGPEFLTYFQNEAQLEKSRLLSDRFSAERPKGSFSTLEIQRTEQGDSAMYLCASSSRETGRNTEAFFGQGTRLTVV.

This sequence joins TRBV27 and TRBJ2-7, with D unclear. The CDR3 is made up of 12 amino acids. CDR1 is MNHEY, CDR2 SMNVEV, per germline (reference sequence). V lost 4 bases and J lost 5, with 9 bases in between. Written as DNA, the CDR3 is TGTGCCAGCAGTTCGATCGGCGACGAGCAGTACTTC. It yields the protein CASSSIGDEQYF.

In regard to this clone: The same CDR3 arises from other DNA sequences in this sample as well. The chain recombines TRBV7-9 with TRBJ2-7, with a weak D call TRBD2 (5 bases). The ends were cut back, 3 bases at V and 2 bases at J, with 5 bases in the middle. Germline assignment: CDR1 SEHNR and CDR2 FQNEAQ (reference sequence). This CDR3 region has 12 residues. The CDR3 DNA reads TGTGCCAGCAGCTTCGGGGCCTACGAGCAGTACTTC. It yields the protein CASSFGAYEQYF.

The CDR3 DNA sequence: TGTGCCAGCAGACCTTGGGGCGAGTTCAAGCAGTTCTTC. Protein sequence: CASRPWGEFKQFF. The chain has TRBV7-8 and TRBJ2-1, with D possibly being TRBD1 (5 bases). Trimming left V 6 bases short and J 11 bases short, with 17 bases between. Germline assignment: CDR1 SGHVS and CDR2 FQNEAQ. This CDR3 has 13 residues. The full variable domain, its missing parts supplied by reference TRBV7-8 and TRBJ2-1, is GAGVSQSPRYKVAKRGQDVALRCDPISGHVSLFWYQQALGQGPEFLTYFQNEAQLDKSGLPSDRFFAERPEGSVSTLKIQRTQQEDSAVYLCASRPWGEFKQFFGPGTRLTVL.

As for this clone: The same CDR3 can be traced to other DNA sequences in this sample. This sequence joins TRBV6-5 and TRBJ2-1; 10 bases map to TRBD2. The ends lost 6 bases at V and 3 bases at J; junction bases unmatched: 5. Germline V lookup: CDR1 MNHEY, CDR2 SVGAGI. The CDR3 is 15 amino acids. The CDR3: CASSPGLAVYNEQFF. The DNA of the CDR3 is TGTGCCAGCAGCCCCGGACTAGCGGTCTACAATGAGCAGTTCTTC.

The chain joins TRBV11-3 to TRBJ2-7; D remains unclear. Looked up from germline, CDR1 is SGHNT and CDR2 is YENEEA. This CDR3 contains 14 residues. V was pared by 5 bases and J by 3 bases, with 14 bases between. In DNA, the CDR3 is TGTGCCAGCAGCACGAAGAGTGGGGACTACGAGCAGTACTTC. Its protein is CASSTKSGDYEQYF. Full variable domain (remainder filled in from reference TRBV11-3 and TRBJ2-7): EAGVVQSPRYKIIEKKQPVAFWCNPISGHNTLYWYLQNLGQGPELLIRYENEEAVDDSQLPKDRFSAERLKGVDSTLKIQPAELGDSAVYLCASSTKSGDYEQYFGPGTRLTVT.

CDR3: CASQSGGATEAFF. CDR3 DNA: TGTGCCAGCCAGTCTGGGGGGGCCACTGAAGCTTTCTTT. This rearrangement joins TRBV19 to TRBJ1-1; D perhaps matches TRBD1 (6 bases). Per the germline V gene, CDR1 is LNHDA and CDR2 is SQIVND (reference sequence). V lost 9 bases and J 4 bases, leaving 15 bases between the germline ends. This CDR3 region has 13 residues. The entire variable domain, with the rest obtained from reference TRBV19 and TRBJ1-1, is as follows: DGGITQSPKYLFRKEGQNVTLSCEQNLNHDAMYWYRQDPGQGLRLIYYSQIVNDFQKGDIAEGYSVSREKKESFPLTVTSAQKNPTAFYLCASQSGGATEAFFGQGTRLTVV.

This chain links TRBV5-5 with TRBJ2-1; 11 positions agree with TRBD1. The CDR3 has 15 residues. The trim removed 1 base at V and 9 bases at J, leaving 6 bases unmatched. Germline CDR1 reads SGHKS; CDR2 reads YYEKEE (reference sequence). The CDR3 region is CASSLPGQGVSEQFF. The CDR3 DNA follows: TGTGCCAGCAGCTTGCCGGGACAGGGGGTGAGTGAGCAGTTCTTC.

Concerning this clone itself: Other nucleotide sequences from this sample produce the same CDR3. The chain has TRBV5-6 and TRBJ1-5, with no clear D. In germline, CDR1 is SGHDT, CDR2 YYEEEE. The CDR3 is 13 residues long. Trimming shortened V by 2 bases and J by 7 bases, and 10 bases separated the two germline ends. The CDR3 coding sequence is TGTGCCAGCAGCTTTGGATTGGGGCAGCCCCAGCATTTT. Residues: CASSFGLGQPQHF. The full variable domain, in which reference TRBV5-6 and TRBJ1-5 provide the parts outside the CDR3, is DAGVTQSPTHLIKTRGQQVTLRCSPKSGHDTVSWYQQALGQGPQFIFQYYEEEERQRGNFPDRFSGHQFPNYSSELNVNALLLGDSALYLCASSFGLGQPQHFGDGTRLSIL.